One and the same sample provided the 5 T cell receptor beta chains below, sequenced in a study of PD-1 blockade in classical Hodgkin lymphoma. Brentuximab vedotin exposure varied, and every patient relapsed after autologous stem cell transplantation. CD4+ T cells were purified from thawed PBMCs by negative selection. Repertoires were generated with immunoSEQ multiplex PCR, while TCRdb's copy carries only in-frame clones and drops some. This sample has tens of thousands of clones, with approximately 90% found just once. The specimen comprised CD4+ T cells from blood, sampled at baseline. Receptor source: a human donor with classical Hodgkin lymphoma.

In the case of this clone: The same CDR3 can be traced to other DNA sequences in this sample. The chain joins TRBV30 to TRBJ2-3, with TRBD2 identical over 14 bases. The CDR3 extends over 16 amino acids. CDR1 is GTSNPN, CDR2 SVGIG, per germline (reference sequence). Trimming took 1 base from V and 5 from J; bases not matched to a gene: 5. The CDR3 sequence is CAWSGGLAGVGDTQYF. In nucleotides, the CDR3 is TGTGCCTGGAGTGGGGGACTAGCGGGAGTTGGAGATACGCAGTATTTT.

This sequence joins TRBV18 and TRBJ1-3, with 11 bases fitting TRBD1. From germline, CDR1 is KGHSH and CDR2 LQKENI. The CDR3 loop spans 17 amino acids. The V and J ends lost 4 bases and 1 base, in that order; junction bases with no gene match: 6. The CDR3 region has the DNA TGTGCCAGCTCACTATCCGGGACAGGGGGATCTGGAAACACCATATATTTT. This gives the protein CASSLSGTGGSGNTIYF.

The genes are TRBV4-1 and TRBJ2-7; the match to TRBD1 covers 11 bases. The CDR3 is 17 residues long. V gave up 1 base and J gave up 4 bases; unmatched junction bases: 9. Germline CDR1 and CDR2: MGHRA and YSYEKL. This CDR3 reads CASSQAGGQGASYEQYF. Here the CDR3 DNA reads TGCGCCAGCAGCCAAGCCGGAGGACAGGGGGCTTCTTACGAGCAGTACTTC.

The rearrangement uses TRBV28 and TRBJ2-7, with a weak D call TRBD2 (5 bases). The V gene lost 7 bases and the J gene lost 7 bases, with 11 bases spanning the gap. CDR3 length: 11 residues. Germline CDR1 reads MDHEN; CDR2 reads SYDVKM. As DNA, the CDR3 is TGTGCCAGCACCGAGGGAGATGAGCAGTACTTC. Its translation: CASTEGDEQYF.

The chain carries TRBV15 and TRBJ2-3, with D perhaps matching TRBD2 (6 bases). Trimming removed 3 bases at V and 0 bases at J, with 13 bases between. The CDR3 has 16 residues. Per germline, CDR1 LNHNV and CDR2 YYDKDF (reference sequence). Here the CDR3 DNA reads TGTGCCACCAGCAGCCCCCGTCGGGGGAGCACAGATACGCAGTATTTT. It is translated as CATSSPRRGSTDTQYF. Based on the CDR3 plus reference TRBV15 and TRBJ2-3, the full variable domain is DAMVIQNPRYQVTQFGKPVTLSCSQTLNHNVMYWYQQKSSQAPKLLFHYYDKDFNNEADTPDNFQSRRPNTSFCFLDIRSPGLGDTAMYLCATSSPRRGSTDTQYFGPGTRLTVL.